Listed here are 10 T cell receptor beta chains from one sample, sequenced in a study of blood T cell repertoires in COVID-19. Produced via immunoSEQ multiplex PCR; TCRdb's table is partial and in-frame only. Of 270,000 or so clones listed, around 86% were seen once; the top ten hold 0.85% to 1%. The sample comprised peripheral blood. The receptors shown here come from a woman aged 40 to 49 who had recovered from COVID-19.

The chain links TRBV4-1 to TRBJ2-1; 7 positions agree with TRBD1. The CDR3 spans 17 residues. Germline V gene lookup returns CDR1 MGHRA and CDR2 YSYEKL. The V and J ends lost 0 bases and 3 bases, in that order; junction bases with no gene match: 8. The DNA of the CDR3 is TGCGCCAGCAGCCAAGATAAGGGGGCAACAAACTACAATGAGCAGTTCTTC. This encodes CASSQDKGATNYNEQFF.

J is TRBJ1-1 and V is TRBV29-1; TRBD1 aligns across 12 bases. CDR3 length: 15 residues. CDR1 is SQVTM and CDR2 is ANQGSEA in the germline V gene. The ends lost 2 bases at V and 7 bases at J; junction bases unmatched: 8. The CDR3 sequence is CSVESWDRGLGEAFF. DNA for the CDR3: TGCAGCGTTGAAAGTTGGGACAGGGGGCTTGGTGAAGCTTTCTTT.

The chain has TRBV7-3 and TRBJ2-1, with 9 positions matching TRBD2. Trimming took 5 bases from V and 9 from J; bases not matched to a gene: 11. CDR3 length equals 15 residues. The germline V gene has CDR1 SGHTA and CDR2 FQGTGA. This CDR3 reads CASSPEREAVGEQFF. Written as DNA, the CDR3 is TGTGCCAGCAGCCCCGAGCGGGAGGCTGTAGGTGAGCAGTTCTTC.

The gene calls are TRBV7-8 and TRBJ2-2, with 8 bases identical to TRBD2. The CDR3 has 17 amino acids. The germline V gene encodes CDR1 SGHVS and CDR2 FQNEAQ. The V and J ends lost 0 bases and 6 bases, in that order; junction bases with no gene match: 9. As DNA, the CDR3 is TGTGCCAGCAGCTTAGCTCTGGCGGGAGGAAGGGCCGGGGAGCTGTTTTTT. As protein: CASSLALAGGRAGELFF.

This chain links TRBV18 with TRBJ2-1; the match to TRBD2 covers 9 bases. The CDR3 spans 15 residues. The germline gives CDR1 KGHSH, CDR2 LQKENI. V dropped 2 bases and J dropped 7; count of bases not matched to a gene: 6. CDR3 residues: CASSPWETSGNEQFF. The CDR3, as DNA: TGTGCCAGCTCACCATGGGAGACTAGCGGAAATGAGCAGTTCTTC.

The CDR3 spells CASGLPITDTQYF. The CDR3, as DNA: TGTGCTAGTGGTTTGCCAATCACAGATACGCAGTATTTT. The V gene is TRBV12-5, the J gene TRBJ2-3; D not certain. The length of the CDR3 is 13 residues. CDR1 and CDR2 (germline): LGHNT, FRNRAP. The V end lost 2 bases, the J end lost 2 bases, and 5 bases lay between the germline ends.

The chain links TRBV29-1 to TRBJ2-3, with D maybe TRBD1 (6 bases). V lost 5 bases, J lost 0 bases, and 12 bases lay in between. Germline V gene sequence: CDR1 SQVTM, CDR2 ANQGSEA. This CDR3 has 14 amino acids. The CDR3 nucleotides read TGCAGCGTTCAGGAGGACAGAAGCACAGATACGCAGTATTTT. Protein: CSVQEDRSTDTQYF.

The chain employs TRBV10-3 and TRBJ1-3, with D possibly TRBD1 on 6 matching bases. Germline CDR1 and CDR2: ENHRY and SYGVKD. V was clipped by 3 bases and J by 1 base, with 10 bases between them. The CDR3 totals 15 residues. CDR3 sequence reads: CAISDWTASGNTIYF. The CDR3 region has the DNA TGTGCCATCAGTGACTGGACAGCTTCTGGAAACACCATATATTTT.

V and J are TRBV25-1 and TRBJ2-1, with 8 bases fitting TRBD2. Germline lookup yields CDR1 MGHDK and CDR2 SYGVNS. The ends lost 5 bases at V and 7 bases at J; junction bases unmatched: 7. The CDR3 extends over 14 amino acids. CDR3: CASSPPGLENEQFF. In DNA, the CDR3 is TGTGCCAGCAGTCCGCCGGGACTAGAGAATGAGCAGTTCTTC. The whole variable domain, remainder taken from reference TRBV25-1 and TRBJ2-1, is EADIYQTPRYLVIGTGKKITLECSQTMGHDKMYWYQQDPGMELHLIHYSYGVNSTEKGDLSSESTVSRIRTEHFPLTLESARPSHTSQYLCASSPPGLENEQFFGPGTRLTVL.

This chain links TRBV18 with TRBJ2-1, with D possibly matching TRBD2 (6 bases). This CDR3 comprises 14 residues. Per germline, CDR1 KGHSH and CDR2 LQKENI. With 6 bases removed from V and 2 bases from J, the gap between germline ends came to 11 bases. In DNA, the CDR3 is TGTGCCAGCTCCCGGGACTCAGCCTACAATGAGCAGTTCTTC. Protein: CASSRDSAYNEQFF. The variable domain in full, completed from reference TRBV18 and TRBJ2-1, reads NAGVMQNPRHLVRRRGQEARLRCSPMKGHSHVYWYRQLPEEGLKFMVYLQKENIIDESGMPKERFSAEFPKEGPSILRIQQVVRGDSAAYFCASSRDSAYNEQFFGPGTRLTVL.